This T cell receptor beta chain is drawn from a study of siplizumab effects on memory and regulatory T cells. Whole-study results and caveats: Unstimulated subsets contained matches for only a minor fraction of alloreactive clones. Roughly 80-97% of proliferating CD4+ or CD8+ clones lacked an assignable naive or memory phenotype.

Concerning this clone: Its target is not known.

Trimming cost V 2 bases and J 6 bases, with 11 bases left between them. CDR1 and CDR2 (germline): MNHEY, SVGAGI. The CDR3 is 13 amino acids. The assay looked at 95,000 to 100,000 TCR templates in each sample. Profiled with immunoSEQ multiplex PCR; TCRdb holds only in-frame clones, not every one. The table has tens of thousands of clones, around three quarters seen once. Unstimulated naive, memory, effector memory and TEMRA subsets were also sequenced, drawn from a few donor pairs. The chain employs TRBV6-5 and TRBJ2-7; D may correspond to TRBD1 or TRBD2 (5 bases each). This TCR derives from a human donor in good health. The material sequenced was memory CD4+ T cells sorted from blood. The CDR3 reads CASSYKRGTEQYF. In DNA form, the CDR3 reads TGTGCCAGCAGTTACAAACGGGGCACCGAGCAGTACTTC.